This TCR beta chain is from a study of T-cell reconstitution after alpha-beta-depleted transplantation in children. Study-wide findings and caveats: Reports say that about two months after transplant, the alpha-beta T cells came out of several hundred graft clones that had expanded.

The CDR3 extends over 12 amino acids. Germline lookup yields CDR1 SGHTA and CDR2 FQGNSA. Trimming took off 5 bases at V and 7 bases at J, with 11 bases between the two ends. As it was prepared, the TCRbeta library received unique molecular identifiers. TCRdb independently ran MiXCR on the PCR reads; one entry per CDR3 protein. This sample has about 230,000 distinct CDR3 sequences, with approximately 10% found just once. This clonotype was detected ten times or more. The antigen is unknown. The specimen was PBMCs, collected before TCRalphabeta/CD19-depleted stem cell transplant. The clonotype was recovered from a child under two years old with acute myeloid leukemia, due to receive a stem cell transplant. V usage is TRBV7-2 and J usage is TRBJ1-2; D is possibly TRBD1 (5 bases). CDR3 DNA sequence: TGTGCCAGCAGCATAGGGACTTTTGGCTACACCTTC. This sequence encodes CASSIGTFGYTF.